The clone carrying this T cell receptor (beta chain) has at least ten counts. This sample is drawn from a study of low-dose radiotherapy and immunotherapy resistance in tumors. For the study at large: Fractions of 0.5 Gy went to Cohort 1 every 2 weeks, totaling 6.5 Gy. Cyclophosphamide infusions of 200 mg/m2 came every two weeks, one day before radiation-immunotherapy.

The sample's time point: after trial treatment. Treatment: LDRT plus nivolumab, ipilimumab, low-dose cyclophosphamide and aspirin (RACIN trial). Those eligible were patients bearing advanced solid tumors lacking tumor-infiltrating lymphocytes. Primers used for first-strand cDNA, a TRAV- and TRBV-specific set, covered both alpha and beta chains. Using a constant-region primer together with a V-primer adapter, TCRs were subjected to roughly 20 PCR cycles of amplification. In TCRdb, the reads were re-called with MiXCR into one record per CDR3 protein. Of 95,000 to 100,000 distinct CDR3 sequences listed, less than 25% were seen once; the top ten hold roughly 4.3%. Trimming removed 3 bases at V and 0 bases at J, with 12 bases between. The germline CDR1 and CDR2 sequences are DFQATT and SNEGSKA (reference sequence). CDR3 length: 14 residues.

The chain couples TRBV20-1 to TRBJ2-7; D may be TRBD2 (6 bases). The source of this sequence is a male donor with prostate cancer. The specimen was PBMCs, collected after low-dose radiotherapy plus immunotherapy. The CDR3 protein is CSASPGLSSYEQYF. Written as DNA, the CDR3 is TGCAGTGCTAGCCCGGGACTGTCCTCCTACGAGCAGTACTTC.